This entry lists 5 T cell receptor beta chains sequenced from one sample in a study of early T cells in non-severe SARS-CoV-2 infection. Each CDR3 protein gets one entry after TCRdb re-called the 5' RACE reads with MiXCR. In the table there are 35,000 to 45,000 distinct CDR3 sequences, roughly 6.2% of which are singletons. Sequencing used whole blood, obtained at baseline. Receptors were obtained from an adult who was a healthcare worker with PCR-confirmed SARS-CoV-2 infection or an uninfected control (not recorded which).

This clonotype was observed many times. The chain is built from TRBV7-2 and TRBJ1-1, with TRBD1 matching over 8 bases. Germline V gene sequence: CDR1 SGHTA, CDR2 FQGNSA. V lost 4 bases, J lost 8 bases, and 9 bases stayed unmatched. The CDR3 loop spans 14 amino acids. The CDR3 spells CASSSSGQGEEAFF. The CDR3 DNA reads as TGTGCCAGCAGCTCGTCTGGACAGGGCGAGGAAGCTTTCTTT.

The chain is built from TRBV28 and TRBJ1-6; TRBD1 might be the D (6 bases). The CDR3 has 15 residues. Germline CDR1 reads MDHEN; CDR2 reads SYDVKM. V lost 2 bases to trimming and J lost 7 bases, with 12 bases between them. The CDR3 sequence: CASSLRGGRNSPLHF. DNA of the CDR3: TGTGCCAGCAGTTTACGAGGGGGTAGGAATTCACCCCTCCACTTT.

CDR3 coding DNA: TGTGCCAGCTCGGACAGGGGAGATCCTAGCAATCAGCCCCAGCATTTT. Translation gives CASSDRGDPSNQPQHF. V and J are TRBV12-3 or TRBV12-4 and TRBJ1-5, with 9 bases matching TRBD1. The ends lost 8 bases at V and 0 bases at J; junction bases unmatched: 8. The CDR3 covers 16 residues.

This clonotype was recorded at least ten times. The chain couples TRBV29-1 to TRBJ2-5; D possibly matches TRBD1 or TRBD2 (5 bases each). Trimming stripped 2 bases from V and 2 bases from J, with 15 bases between. CDR1 and CDR2 from the germline V gene are SQVTM and ANQGSEA. The CDR3 is 15 residues long. CDR3 DNA: TGCAGCGTTGAAAGGGCGGTGGGGGTACAAGAGACCCAGTACTTC. This codes for CSVERAVGVQETQYF.

This clonotype occurred many times. The chain is built from TRBV19 and TRBJ2-1, with 13 positions matching TRBD2. This CDR3 region has 17 residues. Unmatched junction bases numbered 8, after V lost 3 bases and J lost 6 bases. CDR1 and CDR2 from the germline V gene are LNHDA and SQIVND (reference sequence). CDR3 DNA sequence: TGTGCCAGTAGTATCATACTAGCGGGGGGGCTCGGCAATGAGCAGTTCTTC. This translates into CASSIILAGGLGNEQFF.